This TCR beta chain appears in the sequencing data of a study of T-cell reconstitution after alpha-beta-depleted transplantation in children. Study-level findings and limits: Fresh T-cell production supplied most of the T-cell counts and diversity seen one year after transplant.

As it was prepared, the TCRbeta library received unique molecular identifiers. TCRdb recomputed calls from the PCR reads with MiXCR, one row per CDR3 protein. This sample carries about 610,000 distinct CDR3 sequences, 27% of them seen once, and the ten largest clones take around 36%. Notes on this clonotype: Its specificity is not known.

This CDR3 contains 15 residues. CDR1 is MDHEN and CDR2 is SYDVKM in the germline V gene. Deletions cut 5 bases from V and 4 bases from J, with 15 bases between. The rearrangement links TRBV28 to TRBJ2-1; D not resolved. The source was PBMCs, collected before TCRalphabeta/CD19-depleted stem cell transplant. The sequence was collected from a boy in the first two years of life with Wiskott-Aldrich syndrome, due to receive a stem cell transplant. The CDR3 here is CASSRDHLKYNEQFF. As DNA, the CDR3 is TGTGCCAGCAGTCGAGACCACCTGAAGTACAATGAGCAGTTCTTC.